This is a list of T cell receptor beta chains from one sample in a study of cytomegalovirus exposure and HLA in healthy donors. Sequencing used immunoSEQ multiplex PCR; TCRdb keeps in-frame clones, though not all of them. The data hold about 100,000 clones, with around 76% observed a single time. The sample comprised PBMCs. These receptors all stem from a man between 25 and 39 years old in good health and CMV-seropositive. CDR3s include the opening cysteine and the closing phenylalanine or tryptophan. D genes are given only for firm matches. Expanded clones are given a class, and other clones once, few, many or no size at all.

j_gene | d_gene | abundance | v_gene | CDR3nt | CDR3aa
TRBJ1-1 | NA | NA | TRBV30 | TGTGCCTGGAGTGTCGGGGTTGGCACTGAAGCTTTCTTT | CAWSVGVGTEAFF
TRBJ2-2 | NA | NA | TRBV10-3 | TGTGCCATCACAACGGGCACCGGGGAGCTGTTTTTT | CAITTGTGELFF
TRBJ2-1 | TRBD2 | NA | TRBV6-6 | TGTGCCAGCAGGGAGGTCTTAGCGGGGGTCAATGAGCAGTTCTTC | CASREVLAGVNEQFF
TRBJ2-6 | TRBD1 | NA | TRBV30 | TGTGCCTGGAGTCCTCTGGACAGGGAAGGGGGCATTATCTCTGGGGCCAACGGCCTGACTTTC | CAWSPLDREGGIISGANGLTF
TRBJ2-5 | TRBD1 | NA | TRBV19 | TGTGCCAGTAGTATCGACAGGGGTCGGGAGACCCAGTACTTC | CASSIDRGRETQYF
TRBJ1-1 | NA | NA | TRBV5-1 | TGCGCCAGCAGCGCTGGACACCAGAACACTGAAGCTTTCTTT | CASSAGHQNTEAFF
TRBJ2-5 | TRBD2 | NA | TRBV28 | TGTGCCAGCATGGGGCCCGGGGAGGGAGAGACCCAGTACTTC | CASMGPGEGETQYF
TRBJ1-5 | NA | once | TRBV6-6 | TGTGCCTCGCAGGGTAGCAATCAGCCCCAGCATTTT | CASQGSNQPQHF
TRBJ2-3 | NA | NA | TRBV1 | TGCACCAGCAGCCAAGGCGAGGGACTAGCGGGTTCCACAGATACGCAGTATTTT | CTSSQGEGLAGSTDTQYF
TRBJ1-2 | NA | NA | TRBV5-1 | TGCGCCAGCAGCTTGACGGGGGTAAATGGCTACACCTTC | CASSLTGVNGYTF
TRBJ1-4 | TRBD1 | NA | TRBV5-5 | TGTGCCAGCAGCTTGGTCGCCGGGACAGCACAATCAACTAATGAAAAACTGTTTTTT | CASSLVAGTAQSTNEKLFF
TRBJ1-1 | NA | NA | TRBV10-3 | TGTGCCATCAGTTCACAGGGTATGAACACTGAAGCTTTCTTT | CAISSQGMNTEAFF
TRBJ2-3 | TRBD2 | once | TRBV4-2 | TGTGCCAGCAGCCTTAGCGGGGCGAACACAGATACGCAGTATTTT | CASSLSGANTDTQYF
TRBJ2-2 | TRBD1 | NA | TRBV6-6 | TGTGCCAGCAGTAACCGACAGGGGCAAAGGGAGCTGTTTTTT | CASSNRQGQRELFF
TRBJ2-7 | TRBD1 | once | TRBV5-4 | TGTGCCAGCAGCTTGGTACCAGGGGGTCCCTACGAGCAGTACTTC | CASSLVPGGPYEQYF
TRBJ1-1 | TRBD1 | few | TRBV10-3 | TGTGCCATCACTTCGACAGGGGTGGGCACTGAAGCTTTCTTT | CAITSTGVGTEAFF
TRBJ2-7 | NA | NA | TRBV18 | TGTGCCAGCTCACCACCTGCAGGGTACGAGCAGTACTTC | CASSPPAGYEQYF
TRBJ2-5 | NA | NA | TRBV2 | TGTGCCAGCGCCCGCCAGGAGACCCAGTACTTC | CASARQETQYF
TRBJ2-3 | TRBD2 | NA | TRBV6-5 | TGTGCCAGCAGTCCTAGCGGGGTGGTAGGAGATACGCAGTATTTT | CASSPSGVVGDTQYF
TRBJ2-1 | TRBD2 | NA | TRBV7-9 | TGTGCCAGCAGCTCGACTAGCGGGGGGGTTGAGCAGTTCTTC | CASSSTSGGVEQFF
TRBJ2-1 | TRBD2 | NA | TRBV4-1 | TGCGCCAGCAGCCAAGATCTGGGGATAGCGGGGGAAAATGAGCAGTTCTTC | CASSQDLGIAGENEQFF